This TCR beta chain was sequenced for a study of beta chain features in type 1 diabetes. The study, taken as a whole, reports: In every one of the four CD4+ subsets, TCRB CDR3s were moderately but significantly shorter in Type 1 diabetes patients. High TCR expression in some cells could lead to their over-representation in cDNA sequencing.

As for this clone: Antigen specificity is unknown.

As every portion of the isolated RNA was reverse transcribed, the sequencing read expressed TCRB transcripts. Using immunoSEQ multiplex PCR, the repertoire was profiled, and TCRdb retains in-frame clones only, with some absent. The profile shows under 300,000 clones, 16% of them singletons. The junction had 9 bases not matched to a gene; V was cut back by 3 bases and J by 7 bases. The CDR3 has 17 residues. Germline CDR1 is SGDLS and CDR2 is YYNGEE. The sample comprised naive CD4+ T cells from blood. The source is a man under 40 with type 1 diabetes. This chain links TRBV9 with TRBJ2-1; 14 nucleotides match TRBD2. The CDR3 DNA reads as TGTGCCAGCAGCGCCGCGTGGGGGACTAGCGGGAGAAATGAGCAGTTCTTC. It translates to CASSAAWGTSGRNEQFF.